This TCR beta chain was identified during a study of patients and donors after allogeneic stem cell transplantation. Using its own MiXCR run on the RT-PCR reads, TCRdb lists one record per CDR3 protein. The data contain 400,000 to 500,000 distinct CDR3 sequences, 16% of them singletons. In this sample, this clonotype turned up a few times. Germline CDR1 and CDR2: SGHDT and YYEEEE. The CDR3 is 15 amino acids. Trimming took off 2 bases at V and 7 bases at J, with 18 bases between the two ends. The sample taken for sequencing was blood, either unsorted or a sorted T cell fraction (not recorded which). This receptor was identified in a human donor who was either an allogeneic HSCT recipient or a stem cell or donor lymphocyte infusion donor (not recorded which). It is not recorded whose cells these are; they may come from a transplant donor. The V call is TRBV5-6, the J call TRBJ1-1; possible D gene TRBD1, 6 bases. The CDR3 protein is CASSFPTGPAREAFF. For the CDR3, the DNA is TGTGCCAGCAGCTTTCCCACAGGGCCGGCGCGTGAAGCTTTCTTT.